This TCR beta chain is from a study of blood T cell repertoires in COVID-19. The repertoire was sequenced with immunoSEQ multiplex PCR; TCRdb's copy has only in-frame clones and lacks some. Here the sample spans some 120,000 clones, more than 70% being singletons. The CDR3 is 14 amino acids. The germline CDR1 and CDR2 sequences are SNHLY and FYNNEI. The ends lost 5 bases at V and 2 bases at J; junction bases unmatched: 3. Sample: peripheral blood. This chain links TRBV2 with TRBJ1-5; 7 nucleotides align to TRBD1. This TCR was sampled from a man between 65 and 80 years old with acute or convalescent COVID-19. CDR3 DNA sequence: TGTGCCAGCAGTACAGGGGAGGGCAATCAGCCCCAGCATTTT. Residues: CASSTGEGNQPQHF.